The rows below give T cell receptor beta chains drawn from one sample of a study of CD8 T cells in ankylosing spondylitis. From the 5' RACE reads, TCRdb called clonotypes with MiXCR, one entry per CDR3 protein. In the table there are more than 500,000 distinct CDR3 sequences, about 5.2% of which are singletons. The specimen sequenced was blood, either unsorted or a sorted T cell fraction (not recorded which). These receptors were taken from a male donor with ankylosing spondylitis. The CDR3 runs from the conserved cysteine through the conserved F or W. D genes are given only for firm matches. Part of the rows lack a size; the others show once, few, many or a class for expanded clones.

v_call: TRBV6-1
j_call: TRBJ2-3
d_call: -
clone_size: many
cdr3_aa: CASSPRGGTDTQYF
cdr3_nt: TGCGCCAGCAGCCCGCGCGGGGGCACAGATACGCAGTATTTT

v_call: TRBV11-2
j_call: TRBJ2-7
d_call: -
clone_size: few
cdr3_aa: CASSFNRGLTGHEQYF
cdr3_nt: TGTGCCAGCAGCTTCAATAGGGGGTTGACGGGCCACGAGCAGTACTTC

v_call: TRBV7-2
j_call: TRBJ1-5
d_call: -
clone_size: many
cdr3_aa: CASSLEVGQGQQPQHF
cdr3_nt: TGTGCCAGCAGCTTAGAAGTTGGGCAGGGACAACAGCCCCAGCATTTT

v_call: TRBV20-1
j_call: TRBJ2-7
d_call: -
clone_size: many
cdr3_aa: CSARYLDYEQYF
cdr3_nt: TGCAGTGCTAGATATTTGGATTACGAGCAGTACTTC

v_call: TRBV5-1
j_call: TRBJ2-7
d_call: -
clone_size: many
cdr3_aa: CASSQYYEQYF
cdr3_nt: TGCGCCAGCAGCCAGTACTACGAGCAGTACTTC

v_call: TRBV5-4
j_call: TRBJ2-7
d_call: -
clone_size: many
cdr3_aa: CASRPGSSYEQYF
cdr3_nt: TGTGCCAGCAGACCCGGGAGTTCCTACGAGCAGTACTTC

v_call: TRBV10-3
j_call: TRBJ1-5
d_call: -
clone_size: many
cdr3_aa: CAISPEQGGGQPQHF
cdr3_nt: TGTGCCATCAGCCCCGAGCAGGGAGGAGGTCAGCCCCAGCATTTT

v_call: TRBV29-1
j_call: TRBJ2-7
d_call: -
clone_size: many
cdr3_aa: CSVVARGDEQYF
cdr3_nt: TGCAGCGTTGTGGCTAGGGGTGACGAGCAGTACTTC

v_call: TRBV5-4
j_call: TRBJ1-1
d_call: -
clone_size: many
cdr3_aa: CASSRDGEAFF
cdr3_nt: TGTGCCAGCAGTCGGGACGGTGAAGCTTTCTTT

v_call: TRBV10-3
j_call: TRBJ2-1
d_call: -
clone_size: many
cdr3_aa: CAVRGSNEQFF
cdr3_nt: TGTGCCGTAAGAGGGAGCAATGAGCAGTTCTTC

v_call: TRBV5-1
j_call: TRBJ2-7
d_call: TRBD1
clone_size: few
cdr3_aa: CASRRPGGYYEQYF
cdr3_nt: TGCGCCAGCAGGAGGCCAGGGGGTTACTACGAGCAGTACTTC

v_call: TRBV5-1
j_call: TRBJ2-1
d_call: -
clone_size: many
cdr3_aa: CASSSPIRGARNEQFF
cdr3_nt: TGCGCCAGCAGCTCCCCCATTCGGGGGGCAAGGAATGAGCAGTTCTTC

v_call: TRBV7-2
j_call: TRBJ1-5
d_call: TRBD1
clone_size: many
cdr3_aa: CASSSGQGAHSNQPQHF
cdr3_nt: TGTGCCAGCAGCTCAGGGCAGGGGGCCCATAGCAATCAGCCCCAGCATTTT

v_call: TRBV28
j_call: TRBJ2-1
d_call: TRBD1
clone_size: many
cdr3_aa: CASIRDRGYNEQFF
cdr3_nt: TGTGCCAGCATCCGGGACAGGGGCTACAATGAGCAGTTCTTC

v_call: TRBV10-3
j_call: TRBJ2-3
d_call: -
clone_size: many
cdr3_aa: CAISEYTTDTQYF
cdr3_nt: TGTGCCATCAGTGAGTACACCACAGATACGCAGTATTTT

v_call: TRBV6-2/TRBV6-3
j_call: TRBJ1-5
d_call: -
clone_size: many
cdr3_aa: CASSSGSSARPQHF
cdr3_nt: TGTGCCAGCAGTTCGGGCAGTAGCGCGCGGCCCCAGCATTTT

v_call: TRBV29-1
j_call: TRBJ2-5
d_call: -
clone_size: many
cdr3_aa: CSVGPRGGLGETQYF
cdr3_nt: TGCAGCGTCGGGCCTAGGGGAGGTTTAGGAGAGACCCAGTACTTC

v_call: TRBV18
j_call: TRBJ1-3
d_call: -
clone_size: many
cdr3_aa: CASSPPASGNTIYF
cdr3_nt: TGTGCCAGCTCACCACCGGCCAGTGGAAACACCATATATTTT

v_call: TRBV29-1
j_call: TRBJ2-5
d_call: TRBD2
clone_size: many
cdr3_aa: CSYYREVQETQYF
cdr3_nt: TGCAGCTACTACCGGGAGGTCCAAGAGACCCAGTACTTC

v_call: TRBV5-1
j_call: TRBJ1-2
d_call: TRBD1
clone_size: many
cdr3_aa: CASSWGTVQYGYTF
cdr3_nt: TGCGCCAGCAGCTGGGGGACAGTGCAGTATGGCTACACCTTC

v_call: TRBV6-2/TRBV6-3
j_call: TRBJ2-1
d_call: TRBD2
clone_size: many
cdr3_aa: CASVSRGLAGRVSSYNEQFF
cdr3_nt: TGTGCCAGCGTCTCGAGGGGGCTAGCGGGGAGAGTGAGCTCCTACAATGAGCAGTTCTTC

v_call: TRBV15
j_call: TRBJ2-1
d_call: -
clone_size: -
cdr3_aa: CATSREGLLGGEQFF
cdr3_nt: TGTGCCACCAGCAGAGAGGGACTCCTGGGTGGTGAGCAGTTCTTC

v_call: TRBV9
j_call: TRBJ1-1
d_call: -
clone_size: many
cdr3_aa: CASSVQVNTEAFF
cdr3_nt: TGTGCCAGCAGCGTACAGGTGAACACTGAAGCTTTCTTT

v_call: TRBV2
j_call: TRBJ2-3
d_call: TRBD2
clone_size: -
cdr3_aa: CASTQLGSGSYTDTQYF
cdr3_nt: TGTGCCAGCACCCAACTAGGGAGCGGGAGTTATACAGATACGCAGTATTTT

v_call: TRBV27
j_call: TRBJ2-1
d_call: TRBD2
clone_size: many
cdr3_aa: CASTRWGQTGLAGFNEQFF
cdr3_nt: TGTGCCAGCACCAGATGGGGACAGACCGGACTAGCGGGATTTAATGAGCAGTTCTTC

v_call: TRBV5-1
j_call: TRBJ2-7
d_call: -
clone_size: few
cdr3_aa: CASSSQGRHEQYF
cdr3_nt: TGCGCCAGCAGCTCTCAGGGTCGTCACGAGCAGTACTTC

v_call: TRBV12-3/TRBV12-4
j_call: TRBJ1-2
d_call: TRBD1
clone_size: many
cdr3_aa: CASTPQGVYYGYTF
cdr3_nt: TGTGCCAGCACCCCACAGGGGGTTTACTATGGCTACACCTTC

v_call: TRBV20-1
j_call: TRBJ1-5
d_call: -
clone_size: -
cdr3_aa: CSASHSDQPQHF
cdr3_nt: TGCAGTGCTAGCCACAGTGATCAGCCCCAGCATTTT

v_call: TRBV6-5
j_call: TRBJ2-1
d_call: -
clone_size: many
cdr3_aa: CASSYSPRVEYNEQFF
cdr3_nt: TGTGCCAGCAGTTACTCGCCGAGGGTCGAATACAATGAGCAGTTCTTC

v_call: TRBV20-1
j_call: TRBJ2-5
d_call: -
clone_size: -
cdr3_aa: CSASFGPGLQETQYF
cdr3_nt: TGCAGTGCTAGTTTTGGTCCCGGCCTCCAAGAGACCCAGTACTTC

v_call: TRBV29-1
j_call: TRBJ2-3
d_call: -
clone_size: many
cdr3_aa: CSVEGKDGRTDTQYF
cdr3_nt: TGCAGCGTTGAGGGGAAGGATGGGCGCACAGATACGCAGTATTTT

v_call: TRBV7-3
j_call: TRBJ2-7
d_call: TRBD2
clone_size: -
cdr3_aa: CASSVSGGQSSYEQYF
cdr3_nt: TGTGCCAGCAGCGTTAGCGGGGGGCAAAGCTCCTACGAGCAGTACTTC

v_call: TRBV6-2/TRBV6-3
j_call: TRBJ2-5
d_call: -
clone_size: many
cdr3_aa: CASSWTVQETQYF
cdr3_nt: TGTGCCAGCAGTTGGACAGTTCAAGAGACCCAGTACTTC

v_call: TRBV7-2
j_call: TRBJ2-7
d_call: -
clone_size: -
cdr3_aa: CASSFPPLREQYF
cdr3_nt: TGTGCCAGCAGCTTCCCTCCCCTACGAGAGCAGTACTTC

v_call: TRBV6-2/TRBV6-3
j_call: TRBJ2-2
d_call: -
clone_size: many
cdr3_aa: CASSYDSSVPNTGELFF
cdr3_nt: TGTGCCAGCAGTTACGACTCCAGCGTACCGAACACCGGGGAGCTGTTTTTT

v_call: TRBV20-1
j_call: TRBJ1-1
d_call: -
clone_size: many
cdr3_aa: CSARDIATLNTEAFF
cdr3_nt: TGCAGTGCTAGAGATATCGCCACTTTGAACACTGAAGCTTTCTTT

v_call: TRBV7-2
j_call: TRBJ2-7
d_call: TRBD1
clone_size: many
cdr3_aa: CASSPRTGETYEQYF
cdr3_nt: TGTGCCAGCAGCCCACGGACAGGGGAGACCTACGAGCAGTACTTC

v_call: TRBV6-2/TRBV6-3
j_call: TRBJ1-5
d_call: -
clone_size: -
cdr3_aa: CASSYGFLRNQPQHF
cdr3_nt: TGTGCCAGCAGTTATGGGTTTTTGAGGAATCAGCCCCAGCATTTT

v_call: TRBV7-7
j_call: TRBJ2-2
d_call: TRBD2
clone_size: -
cdr3_aa: CASSLTSGVYAGELFF
cdr3_nt: TGTGCTAGCAGCTTAACTAGCGGGGTATATGCCGGGGAGCTGTTTTTT

v_call: TRBV2
j_call: TRBJ1-3
d_call: TRBD1
clone_size: few
cdr3_aa: CASNGDSSGNTIYF
cdr3_nt: TGTGCCAGCAATGGGGACAGTTCTGGAAACACCATATATTTT

v_call: TRBV5-6
j_call: TRBJ1-2
d_call: -
clone_size: many
cdr3_aa: CASSLELRNHGYTF
cdr3_nt: TGTGCCAGCAGCTTGGAGTTGAGAAACCATGGCTACACCTTC

v_call: TRBV7-2
j_call: TRBJ1-2
d_call: -
clone_size: many
cdr3_aa: CASSLDKGGYTF
cdr3_nt: TGTGCCAGCAGCTTAGACAAGGGTGGCTACACCTTC

v_call: TRBV10-3
j_call: TRBJ2-3
d_call: TRBD1
clone_size: many
cdr3_aa: CATWTGADTQYF
cdr3_nt: TGTGCCACCTGGACAGGGGCAGATACGCAGTATTTT

v_call: TRBV5-1
j_call: TRBJ1-2
d_call: -
clone_size: many
cdr3_aa: CASSLEGTAHGGYTF
cdr3_nt: TGCGCCAGCAGCTTGGAGGGGACGGCACACGGGGGCTACACCTTC

v_call: TRBV5-1
j_call: TRBJ2-5
d_call: TRBD2
clone_size: few
cdr3_aa: CASSLGLAGHYSVETQYF
cdr3_nt: TGCGCCAGCAGCCTGGGACTAGCGGGGCATTATTCGGTAGAGACCCAGTACTTC

v_call: TRBV6-5
j_call: TRBJ2-6
d_call: TRBD1
clone_size: few
cdr3_aa: CASSYSMATGVTGANVLTF
cdr3_nt: TGTGCCAGCAGTTACTCGATGGCGACAGGGGTTACTGGGGCCAACGTCCTGACTTTC

v_call: TRBV19
j_call: TRBJ2-5
d_call: -
clone_size: many
cdr3_aa: CASKVKAGETQYF
cdr3_nt: TGTGCCAGTAAGGTCAAAGCGGGAGAGACCCAGTACTTC

v_call: TRBV6-5
j_call: TRBJ2-7
d_call: -
clone_size: few
cdr3_aa: CASSYGGRGGEQYF
cdr3_nt: TGTGCCAGCAGTTACGGGGGTCGTGGGGGTGAGCAGTACTTC

v_call: TRBV5-1
j_call: TRBJ2-7
d_call: -
clone_size: many
cdr3_aa: CASSRGTRTVDYEQYF
cdr3_nt: TGCGCCAGCAGCAGGGGTACCAGGACAGTCGACTACGAGCAGTACTTC

v_call: TRBV29-1
j_call: TRBJ2-7
d_call: TRBD2
clone_size: -
cdr3_aa: CSVEGLLASEQYF
cdr3_nt: TGCAGCGTTGAAGGCTTACTAGCGAGCGAGCAGTACTTC

v_call: TRBV6-1
j_call: TRBJ1-4
d_call: -
clone_size: many
cdr3_aa: CASSTGTVSPKLFF
cdr3_nt: TGTGCCAGCAGTACAGGGACGGTTAGCCCCAAACTGTTTTTT

v_call: TRBV29-1
j_call: TRBJ2-7
d_call: -
clone_size: many
cdr3_aa: CSVEEIGPGRNYEQYF
cdr3_nt: TGCAGCGTTGAAGAGATCGGGCCAGGCAGAAACTACGAGCAGTACTTC

v_call: TRBV5-1
j_call: TRBJ2-1
d_call: -
clone_size: many
cdr3_aa: CASSPDRHYNEQFF
cdr3_nt: TGCGCCAGCAGCCCGGACAGACACTACAATGAGCAGTTCTTC